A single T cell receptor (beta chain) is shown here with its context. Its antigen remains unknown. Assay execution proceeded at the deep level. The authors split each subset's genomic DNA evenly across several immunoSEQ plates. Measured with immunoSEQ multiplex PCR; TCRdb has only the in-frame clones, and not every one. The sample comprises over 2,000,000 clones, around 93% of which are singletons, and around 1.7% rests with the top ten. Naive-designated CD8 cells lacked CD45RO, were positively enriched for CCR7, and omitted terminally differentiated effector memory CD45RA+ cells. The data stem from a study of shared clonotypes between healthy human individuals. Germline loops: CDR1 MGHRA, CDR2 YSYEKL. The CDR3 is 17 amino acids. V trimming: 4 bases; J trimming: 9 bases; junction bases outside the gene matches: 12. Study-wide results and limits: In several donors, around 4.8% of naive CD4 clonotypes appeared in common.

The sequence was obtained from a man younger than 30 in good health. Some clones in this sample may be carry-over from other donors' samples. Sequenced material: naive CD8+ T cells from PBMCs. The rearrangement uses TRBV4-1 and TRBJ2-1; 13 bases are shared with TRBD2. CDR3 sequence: CASSLLSRLAGGSEQFF. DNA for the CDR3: TGCGCCAGCAGCCTCTTAAGTCGACTAGCGGGAGGCAGTGAGCAGTTCTTC.